This T cell receptor (beta chain) was retrieved from a study of T cells in Graves' hyperthyroidism and ophthalmopathy. Study outcomes and limitations: Most thyroid clonotypes expanded above 0.001 were also detected in blood. Ophthalmopathy could be told apart from stable hyperthyroidism with a 13 V-J model.

Amplification targeted TCR beta CDR3 regions from RNA transcripts. The HTBI primer set drove a first-round RT-PCR of the TCR CDR3. A single record per CDR3 protein comes from TCRdb applying MiXCR to the multiplex PCR reads. This table holds under 750,000 distinct CDR3 sequences, around 20% found once. This clonotype has only a few counts. Its antigen is unknown. Fresh peripheral blood, 9.5 to 10 ml of it, supplied the PBMCs. The specimen was blood. The TCR comes from a woman aged 45-65 years with Graves' hyperthyroidism that later progressed to Graves' ophthalmopathy.

The CDR3 nucleotides read TGTGCCAGCAGGTTTGTCGGGAACTATGGCTACACCTTC. It encodes CASRFVGNYGYTF. This sequence joins TRBV12-3 or TRBV12-4 and TRBJ1-2; D is uncertain. The CDR3 contains 13 residues. V dropped 6 bases and J dropped 2 bases, with 10 bases sitting between them.